These 16 T cell receptor beta chains originate from one sample sequenced in a study of monozygotic twins with inflammatory bowel disease. After re-calling the 5' RACE reads, TCRdb lists one entry per CDR3 protein, DNA absent. The sample totals about 210,000 distinct CDR3 sequences. The sequenced sample consisted of blood. The receptors were gathered from a human donor with ulcerative colitis or Crohn's disease, or a healthy co-twin of an affected twin (not recorded which).

The V and J genes are TRBV19 and TRBJ1-1. Germline CDR1 LNHDA, CDR2 SQIVND (reference sequence). The CDR3 covers 15 residues. The CDR3 is CASKADKTFNTEAFF. Supplemented by reference TRBV19 and TRBJ1-1, the full variable domain reads DGGITQSPKYLFRKEGQNVTLSCEQNLNHDAMYWYRQDPGQGLRLIYYSQIVNDFQKGDIAEGYSVSREKKESFPLTVTSAQKNPTAFYLCASKADKTFNTEAFFGQGTRLTVV.

The chain recombines TRBV5-1 with TRBJ2-7; the D call of TRBD1 rests on TCRdb alone, since no DNA is present to check it. The CDR3 covers 15 residues. Germline loops: CDR1 SGHRS, CDR2 YFSETQ. CDR3 region: CASNSGTGLPYEQYF.

The rearrangement joins TRBV6-1 to TRBJ2-7; TCRdb proposes TRBD1, but this gene call is untestable without DNA. The CDR3 has 15 residues. Germline V gene data show CDR1 as MNHNS and CDR2 as SASEGT. The CDR3 here is CASSESGYRTYEQYF.

The V gene is TRBV11-2, the J gene TRBJ2-3; TCRdb returns TRBD2, unconfirmable since there is no DNA. In germline, CDR1 is SGHAT, CDR2 FQNNGV. This CDR3 is 14 amino acids long. The CDR3: CASSLGTPADTQYF.

This chain links TRBV29-1 with TRBJ2-7; TCRdb picks TRBD1, but there is no DNA to check that call. Germline V gene data show CDR1 as SQVTM and CDR2 as ANQGSEA. This CDR3 is built from 16 residues. This CDR3 reads CSVWDRGYLSSYEQYF.

V is TRBV11-2 and J is TRBJ2-7; TCRdb's D call of TRBD1 is untestable without DNA. Germline assignment: CDR1 SGHAT and CDR2 FQNNGV. This CDR3 contains 13 residues. CDR3 amino acids: CASSLQGVYEQYF.

This chain joins TRBV20-1 and TRBJ2-5. The CDR3 runs 14 residues. Germline CDR1 and CDR2: DFQATT and SNEGSKA (reference sequence). This CDR3 is CSARRGSYQETQYF.

The chain joins TRBV6-2 or TRBV6-3 to TRBJ2-3; TCRdb gives TRBD1 as the D gene, but with no DNA this cannot be confirmed. The CDR3 has 16 residues. The germline gives CDR1 MNHEY, CDR2 SVGEGT. This CDR3 is CASSPPFGGGTDTQYF.

This chain connects TRBV24-1 to TRBJ2-2; the TRBD1 assignment by TCRdb is unverifiable without DNA. The CDR3 runs to 14 residues. Germline V gene sequence: CDR1 KGHDR, CDR2 SFDVKD. This CDR3 reads CATSEAPNTGELFF.

The chain employs TRBV6-2 or TRBV6-3 and TRBJ2-1. This CDR3 comprises 16 residues. Germline V gene lookup returns CDR1 MNHEY and CDR2 SVGEGT. CDR3: CASSYVAGGTYNEQFF.

The V gene is TRBV18, the J gene TRBJ2-6; TCRdb indicates TRBD1, and absent DNA this call remains unverified. CDR3 length: 17 residues. Germline V gene data show CDR1 as KGHSH and CDR2 as LQKENI. The CDR3 sequence is CASSPFREVAGANVLTF.

The chain carries TRBV5-1 and TRBJ1-1; checking the TCRdb D call of TRBD1 is not possible without DNA. Germline lookup yields CDR1 SGHRS and CDR2 YFSETQ. The CDR3 loop spans 14 amino acids. This chain's CDR3 is CASSKGQVNTEAFF.

The chain combines TRBV5-1 with TRBJ2-5; TCRdb proposes TRBD1, but this gene call is untestable without DNA. This CDR3 is built from 14 residues. Germline V CDR1 and CDR2: SGHRS, YFSETQ. CDR3 amino acids: CASRKVRGQETQYF.

The chain recombines TRBV5-1 with TRBJ2-1; TCRdb proposes TRBD1, but this gene call is untestable without DNA. The CDR3 is 15 amino acids. Germline V gives CDR1 SGHRS, CDR2 YFSETQ. The chain's CDR3 is CASRPSGTPYNEQFF.

The rearrangement uses TRBV11-2 and TRBJ2-3; checking the TCRdb D call of TRBD2 is not possible without DNA. The length of the CDR3 is 17 residues. Germline V lookup: CDR1 SGHAT, CDR2 FQNNGV. CDR3: CASSLGSLAGLRDTQYF.

V is TRBV18 and J is TRBJ2-7; TCRdb picks TRBD1, but there is no DNA to check that call. The CDR3 length is 16 residues. CDR1 is KGHSH, CDR2 LQKENI, per germline. CDR3: CASSPNRGTVPWEQYF.